The entry below describes one TCR beta chain. The source of the sample is a study of T cell responses to AZD1222 COVID-19 vaccine. Sequencing was performed with immunoSEQ multiplex PCR; in TCRdb, only in-frame clones are kept and a portion is missing. The table records about 54,000 clones, about 85% of them present only once. Germline V gives CDR1 MNHNY, CDR2 SVGAGI (reference sequence). The CDR3 length is 11 residues. The V and J ends lost 8 bases and 5 bases respectively, with 9 bases between them. The J gene is TRBJ1-2, the V gene TRBV6-6; D not resolved. The source of this sequence is an adult in good health. This material consisted of peripheral blood, taken on day 0 of AZD1222 vaccination. The CDR3 is CASEGSYGYTF. The CDR3 region has the DNA TGTGCCAGCGAGGGTTCATATGGCTACACCTTC.